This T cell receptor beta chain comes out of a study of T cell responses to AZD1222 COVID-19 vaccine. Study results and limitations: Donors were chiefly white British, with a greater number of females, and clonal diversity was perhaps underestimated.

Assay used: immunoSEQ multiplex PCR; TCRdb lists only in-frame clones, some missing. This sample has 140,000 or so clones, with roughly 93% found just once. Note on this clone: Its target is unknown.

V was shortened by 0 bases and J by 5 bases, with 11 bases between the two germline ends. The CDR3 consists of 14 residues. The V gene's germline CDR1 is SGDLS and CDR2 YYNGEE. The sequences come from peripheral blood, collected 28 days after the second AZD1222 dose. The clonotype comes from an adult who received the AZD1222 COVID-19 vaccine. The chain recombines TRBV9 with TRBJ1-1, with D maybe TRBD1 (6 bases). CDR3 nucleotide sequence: TGTGCCAGCAGCGTAGGGGCAGGGGATACTGAAGCTTTCTTT. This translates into CASSVGAGDTEAFF.